The clone carrying this TCR beta chain has just a few counts. Its antigen remains unidentified. This sample stems from a study of T-cell memory formation after mild COVID-19. Study results and limitations: Mostly located in CM and EM were contracting CD4+ clones, with contracting CD8+ clones located in EMRA.

Employing constant-segment primers, 5'RACE generated TCR alpha and TCR beta cDNA libraries bearing sample barcodes and UMIs. Using its own MiXCR run on the 5' RACE reads, TCRdb lists one record per CDR3 protein. This table holds about 210,000 distinct CDR3 sequences, 27% found once. The sample consisted of PBMCs or a T cell subset sorted from them (not recorded which). The receptor's source is an adult woman who had mild COVID-19 (a few samples of this study predate the infection). Cell type and time point are not known.

Here the CDR3 DNA reads TGCGCCAGCAGCCACGGACTAGCGGGGGATTCCTACGAGCAGTACTTC. Its protein product is CASSHGLAGDSYEQYF. The chain combines TRBV4-1 with TRBJ2-7; 13 nucleotides match TRBD2. This CDR3 region has 16 residues. V lost 3 bases, J lost 1 base, and 3 bases stayed unmatched. CDR1 and CDR2 (germline): MGHRA, YSYEKL.